This is a list of T cell receptor beta chains from one sample in a study of OX40 agonist ivuxolimab in advanced cancers. Data came from immunoSEQ multiplex PCR; TCRdb stores just in-frame clones and leaves some out. Among 50,000 to 70,000 clones listed, around 86% were seen once. The sample in question was CD4+ or CD8+ T cells sorted from blood, obtained in a trial of the OX40 agonist ivuxolimab. These receptors came from an adult with an advanced solid tumor such as melanoma, head and neck, liver or kidney cancer. CDR3s include the opening cysteine and the closing phenylalanine or tryptophan. Each record gives: V gene, J gene, CDR3 protein.

>TRBV6-5|TRBJ1-1
CASRWGRDTEAFF
>TRBV5-1|TRBJ2-5
CASSLAVDSAQETQYF
>TRBV7-8|TRBJ1-6
CASSLGTVNSPLHF
>TRBV4-3|TRBJ2-7
CASSQDLGRVYEQYF
>TRBV27|TRBJ2-3
CASSLRQPSTDTQYF
>TRBV5-6|TRBJ1-2
CASSLDGKNYGYTF
>TRBV5-4|TRBJ2-5
CASRSGLAATQETQYF
>TRBV6-5|TRBJ1-2
CASSYSVTGNYGYTF
>TRBV5-1|TRBJ2-7
CASSLTGGEQYF
>TRBV4-1|TRBJ2-1
CASSQGRLSGSSYNEQFF
>TRBV5-1|TRBJ2-7
CASSFLAGSYEQYF
>TRBV6-1|TRBJ2-7
CASSGLAGGPTYEQYF
>TRBV11-2|TRBJ1-2
CASSATGTVTVGYTF
>TRBV19|TRBJ1-1
CASSIAYDLFF
>TRBV18|TRBJ2-3
CASSPRGTGGADTQYF
>TRBV18|TRBJ2-5
CASSPAGTAALQETQYF
>TRBV9|TRBJ2-7
CASSPNRESYEQYF
>TRBV27|TRBJ1-2
CVSNSGSGVNYGYTF
>TRBV20-1|TRBJ2-3
CSASRDTQYF
>TRBV18|TRBJ2-5
CASSTSGETQYF
>TRBV5-8|TRBJ2-5
CASSFQVQETQYF
>TRBV9|TRBJ2-6
CASSVLGTASGANVLTF
>TRBV30|TRBJ2-7
CAWSGGTYEQYF
>TRBV29-1|TRBJ2-2
CSVVGGGEAYTGELFF
>TRBV5-6|TRBJ1-2
CASSLTRGSYGYTF
>TRBV6-5|TRBJ2-5
CASRGGGAGTQYF
>TRBV6-4|TRBJ2-5
CASSDSDRGREETQYF
>TRBV5-4|TRBJ2-7
CAVHWTGSLYEQYF
>TRBV28|TRBJ2-2
CASRAGGPYNAGELFF
>TRBV6-5|TRBJ1-2
CASSYSSGQIYGYTF
>TRBV7-9|TRBJ2-7
CASSLRAGPFGEQYF
>TRBV27|TRBJ2-5
CASRLQSTETQYF
>TRBV9|TRBJ1-1
CASTRPGNTEAFF
>TRBV19|TRBJ1-1
CASSIATNTEAFF
>TRBV28|TRBJ2-3
CASSPGQGASDTQYF
>TRBV10-3|TRBJ1-2
CAISESEGRNSYGYTF
>TRBV30|TRBJ2-1
CAWSRGSMNEQFF
>TRBV2|TRBJ2-4
CASSQDRMGKNIQYF
>TRBV6-1|TRBJ1-4
CASRTTGTGYEKLFF
>TRBV5-1|TRBJ1-2
CASSLASAHYGYTF